These T cell receptor beta chains were read from a single sample in a study of T cell responses to AZD1222 COVID-19 vaccine. Repertoires were generated with immunoSEQ multiplex PCR, while TCRdb's copy carries only in-frame clones and drops some. The table records 140,000 to 150,000 clones, 70% to 90% of them present only once. This specimen consisted of peripheral blood, obtained on day 0 of AZD1222 vaccination. The receptors were sampled from an adult in good health. Each CDR3 is given with its conserved first and last residue. The size entry is marked missing in some rows and otherwise reads once, few, many or a size class.

v_gene	j_gene	abundance	CDR3aa
TRBV30	TRBJ1-2	NA	CAWSVGQGAYGYTF
TRBV11-2	TRBJ1-5	NA	CASSLTSAQGSNQPQHF
TRBV4-2	TRBJ2-3	NA	CASSQDPWVGGLTDTQYF
TRBV6-6	TRBJ1-4	few	CASSFTPGALSEKLFF
TRBV5-1	TRBJ1-1	NA	CASSGWTGSLNTEAFF
TRBV2	TRBJ1-2	NA	CASSEGQFGAGYTF
TRBV4-1	TRBJ1-1	NA	CASSQGTVKAFF
TRBV3-1/TRBV3-2	TRBJ2-1	NA	CASSQLNEQFF
TRBV7-9	TRBJ2-3	NA	CASSLPTGGTGTDTQYF
TRBV5-1	TRBJ2-1	few	CASSLDGREYNEQFF
TRBV30	TRBJ2-2	NA	CAWSAWGETGELFF
TRBV2	TRBJ1-3	NA	CASTGTDTGNTIYF
TRBV10-2	TRBJ2-7	NA	CATQPAASYEQYF
TRBV6-5	TRBJ1-2	NA	CASRPGTLISYTF
TRBV27	TRBJ2-1	once	CASREGGSSYNEQFF
TRBV12-3/TRBV12-4	TRBJ1-1	few	CASSFTGEEAFF
TRBV6-5	TRBJ1-1	NA	CASRAGTLNTEAFF
TRBV27	TRBJ1-5	once	CASSLQGNQPQHF
TRBV4-1	TRBJ2-1	NA	CASSQDVGQGWDEQFF
TRBV7-2	TRBJ1-2	NA	CASSLSHNYGYTF
TRBV5-1	TRBJ2-1	few	CASSLRQGLSNNEQFF
TRBV4-1	TRBJ1-2	NA	CASSPGDSTRYTF
TRBV30	TRBJ2-5	once	CAWSVTGRGRGYQETQYF
TRBV12-1	TRBJ1-2	NA	CASSPDRPEWGYTF
TRBV18	TRBJ2-7	NA	CASSMAPGPWEQYF
TRBV7-2	TRBJ2-2	once	CASSPSPGRNTGELFF
TRBV11-2	TRBJ2-7	NA	CASSRSGPYEQYF
TRBV7-2	TRBJ1-5	NA	CASSLGQFSNQPQHF
TRBV6-5	TRBJ1-4	NA	CASTSLGQFLFF
TRBV12-3/TRBV12-4	TRBJ1-5	NA	CASSPTTGEPQHF
TRBV4-1	TRBJ1-6	once	CASSQVVIDSSSYNSPLHF
TRBV15	TRBJ1-1	NA	CAISRLGQGTEAFF
TRBV24-1	TRBJ1-4	few	CATSDSRSEKLFF
TRBV4-1	TRBJ2-1	NA	CASSQEQGLARNEQFF
TRBV6-5	TRBJ2-5	NA	CASPPRGFKKETQYF
TRBV11-3	TRBJ2-7	NA	CASPLGGRGYEQYF
TRBV10-3	TRBJ2-1	NA	CAISAGTSLNEQFF
TRBV28	TRBJ1-5	NA	CASSFEGQGNQPQHF
TRBV7-2	TRBJ2-1	few	CASSLVVAADNEQFF
TRBV28	TRBJ2-2	NA	CASSPGGRTNTGELFF
TRBV28	TRBJ1-2	NA	CASRVGGGQRGDNYGYTF
TRBV27	TRBJ2-2	NA	CASSFWAGELFF
TRBV3-1/TRBV3-2	TRBJ1-5	NA	CASGPGVQPQHF
TRBV7-9	TRBJ2-5	NA	CASSLVREGSQETQYF
TRBV5-1	TRBJ1-2	NA	CASSPAGTLFNYGYTF
TRBV11-3	TRBJ2-1	NA	CASSLDSPANNEQFF
TRBV14	TRBJ2-1	NA	CASSQTDNSYNEQFF
TRBV18	TRBJ2-1	NA	CASGSDNEQFF
TRBV30	TRBJ2-7	NA	CAWSRGTGGEQYF
TRBV7-9	TRBJ1-1	NA	CASSLPQGGRIEAFF
TRBV2	TRBJ1-2	NA	CASTTWTAVGGYTF
TRBV19	TRBJ1-4	NA	CASSSYRVSNEKLFF
TRBV25-1	TRBJ1-2	NA	CASRGQGRSYGYTF
TRBV4-1	TRBJ1-5	once	CASSQGPTGADQPQHF
TRBV28	TRBJ1-5	few	CASSLGEWIGGNQPQHF
TRBV28	TRBJ2-7	NA	CASSLPGGGLVPEQYF
TRBV11-2	TRBJ2-7	NA	CASSLVGTVGEQYF
TRBV24-1	TRBJ2-1	NA	CATSSRESIYNEQFF